The 28 T cell receptor beta chains reported below all come from one sample, sequenced in a study of T cells in Graves' hyperthyroidism and ophthalmopathy. TCR beta CDR3 regions were amplified from RNA transcripts. Researchers ran a first-round RT-PCR on the TCR CDR3 using the HTBI primer set. Each CDR3 protein gets one entry after TCRdb re-called the multiplex PCR reads with MiXCR. The table has roughly 420,000 distinct CDR3 sequences, approximately 14% seen once. The sample taken for sequencing was blood. The receptors were sampled from a woman aged 18-30 years with Graves' hyperthyroidism.

This clonotype was detected ten times or more. The chain couples TRBV5-1 to TRBJ2-1, with D perhaps given as TRBD1 or TRBD2 (6 bases each). Germline lookup yields CDR1 SGHRS and CDR2 YFSETQ. The CDR3 contains 16 residues. The V gene lost 1 base and the J gene lost 2 bases, with 13 bases spanning the gap. The CDR3 loop is CASSLSGAVAYNEQFF. CDR3 DNA sequence: TGCGCCAGCAGCTTGTCGGGGGCGGTCGCCTACAATGAGCAGTTCTTC.

The chain is built from TRBV2 and TRBJ2-7; TRBD1 aligns across 11 bases. Germline V gene sequence: CDR1 SNHLY, CDR2 FYNNEI. Trimming removed 6 bases from V and 6 bases from J; junction bases left unmatched: 1. The CDR3 contains 12 residues. CDR3 DNA: TGTGCCAGCAGGGGACAGGGGGGCGAGCAGTACTTC. Translating gives CASRGQGGEQYF.

This clonotype occurred many times. V usage is TRBV3-1 and J usage is TRBJ1-3, with no clear D. This CDR3 spans 18 amino acids. V lost 0 bases and J 0 bases, leaving 15 bases between the germline ends. Germline CDR1 and CDR2: LGHDT and YNNKEL (reference sequence). The chain's CDR3 is CASSQDTPTADSGNTIYF. For the CDR3, the DNA is TGTGCCAGCAGCCAAGATACCCCGACGGCCGACTCTGGAAACACCATATATTTT.

A single count supports this clonotype. The genes are TRBV7-2 and TRBJ1-5, with 10 bases lining up with TRBD1. Germline values: CDR1 SGHTA, CDR2 FQGNSA. The CDR3 has 15 residues. Trimming removed 4 bases from V and 7 bases from J; junction bases left unmatched: 7. The CDR3 DNA reads as TGTGCCAGCAGCTCACCGGGACAGGGGACACAGCCCCAGCATTTT. Translating gives CASSSPGQGTQPQHF.

This clonotype showed up many times. The rearrangement joins TRBV7-2 to TRBJ1-1; possible D gene TRBD1, 6 bases. There are 13 residues in the CDR3. Germline lookup yields CDR1 SGHTA and CDR2 FQGNSA. With 6 bases removed from V and 4 bases from J, the gap between germline ends came to 12 bases. The DNA for the CDR3 is TGTGCCAGCAGTTTACAAGGGGGCACTGAAGCTTTCTTT. Its protein product is CASSLQGGTEAFF.

The chain has TRBV20-1 and TRBJ2-1; 11 bases fit TRBD2. V lost 4 bases and J lost 10; bases outside the gene matches: 3. There are 12 residues in the CDR3. Per germline, CDR1 DFQATT and CDR2 SNEGSKA (reference sequence). The DNA of the CDR3 is TGCAGTGCTATGGGACTAGCGGACGAGCAGTTCTTC. Encoded protein: CSAMGLADEQFF.

This chain connects TRBV7-8 to TRBJ1-4; 9 positions agree with TRBD1. Germline CDR1 and CDR2: SGHVS and FQNEAQ. Trimming cost V 5 bases and J 8 bases; bases outside gene matches: 12. This CDR3 has 16 amino acids. The CDR3 here is CASSPGQGKVREKLFF. In DNA form, the CDR3 reads TGTGCCAGCAGCCCGGGACAGGGTAAAGTTCGGGAAAAACTGTTTTTT.

This clonotype was counted at least ten times. The V and J genes are TRBV9 and TRBJ2-2; D call uncertain. This CDR3 region has 13 residues. Trimming removed 1 base from V and 3 bases from J, with 4 bases in between. Germline V gene lookup returns CDR1 SGDLS and CDR2 YYNGEE. The CDR3 coding sequence is TGTGCCAGCAGCGTATCGGACACCGGGGAGCTGTTTTTT. Its translation is CASSVSDTGELFF.

The chain joins TRBV10-3 to TRBJ2-5; D is ambiguous. CDR3 length equals 13 residues. The germline V and J ends were trimmed by 4 bases and 5 bases, with 11 bases remaining between them. CDR1 and CDR2 from the germline V gene are ENHRY and SYGVKD. The CDR3: CAISGDPVETQYF. In DNA, the CDR3 is TGTGCCATCAGTGGAGACCCGGTGGAGACCCAGTACTTC.

There are a few counts of this clonotype. The chain uses TRBV9 and TRBJ1-2; 8 nucleotides align to TRBD1. The trim removed 3 bases at V and 5 bases at J, leaving 9 bases unmatched. In germline, CDR1 is SGDLS, CDR2 YYNGEE. The CDR3 extends over 15 amino acids. For the CDR3, the DNA is TGTGCCAGCAGCGCCCAGGGGGCGCGAGGGTATGGCTACACCTTC. It encodes CASSAQGARGYGYTF. The entire variable domain, with the rest obtained from reference TRBV9 and TRBJ1-2, is as follows: DSGVTQTPKHLITATGQRVTLRCSPRSGDLSVYWYQQSLDQGLQFLIQYYNGEERAKGNILERFSAQQFPDLHSELNLSSLELGDSALYFCASSAQGARGYGYTFGSGTRLTVV.

This clonotype was recorded at least ten times. CDR3 loop: CASSNKRGATLEQYF. The CDR3 DNA sequence: TGTGCCAGCAGCAATAAGCGGGGGGCGACGCTCGAGCAGTACTTC. The chain employs TRBV7-2 and TRBJ2-7; 9 bases are a match to TRBD2. The CDR3 spans 15 residues. Trimming cost V 5 bases and J 6 bases; bases outside gene matches: 11. Germline lookup yields CDR1 SGHTA and CDR2 FQGNSA.

This clonotype was seen many times. The chain is built from TRBV6-5 and TRBJ1-2; D perhaps matches TRBD1 (6 bases). V lost 0 bases and J 2 bases, leaving 10 bases between the germline ends. This CDR3 spans 15 amino acids. Per germline, CDR1 MNHEY and CDR2 SVGAGI. CDR3 coding DNA: TGTGCCAGCAGTTACTCTGCCAGGGGAAACTATGGCTACACCTTC. The encoded protein is CASSYSARGNYGYTF.

V usage is TRBV5-1 and J usage is TRBJ2-3, with D possibly being TRBD2 (6 bases). The CDR3 spans 15 residues. From germline, CDR1 is SGHRS and CDR2 YFSETQ. Between the trimmed V and J ends, which lost 2 bases and 2 bases, there was a span of 12 bases. The CDR3, as DNA: TGCGCCAGCAGCTTTTACGGGGGACCCACAGATACGCAGTATTTT. Translation: CASSFYGGPTDTQYF.

This clonotype has a count of ten or more. This chain links TRBV7-9 with TRBJ2-6; maybe TRBD2 (5 bases). The length of the CDR3 is 17 residues. The germline V gene encodes CDR1 SEHNR and CDR2 FQNEAQ (reference sequence). V was shortened by 2 bases and J by 1 base, with 12 bases between the two germline ends. CDR3 residues: CASSLRRAGSGANVLTF. The CDR3 DNA follows: TGTGCCAGCAGCTTACGGCGGGCCGGATCTGGGGCCAACGTCCTGACTTTC.

A note on this clonotype: A junction end diverges from the germline sequence, so it may reflect a read error. The chain combines TRBV20-1 with TRBJ2-4; 8 bases align to TRBD1. The CDR3 is 15 residues long. CDR1 and CDR2 from the germline V gene are DFQATT and SNEGSKA (reference sequence). The CDR3 is CSAIRDRWAKDIQYF. The DNA of the CDR3 is TGCAGTGCTATAAGGGACAGGTGGGCCAAAGACATTCAGTACTTC.

The table lists this clonotype with many counts. This chain connects TRBV18 to TRBJ2-7, with D unresolved. The CDR3 runs 15 residues. With 3 bases removed from V and 7 bases from J, the gap between germline ends came to 19 bases. Germline V gene lookup returns CDR1 KGHSH and CDR2 LQKENI. The CDR3: CASSPRDTPLVEQYF. CDR3 in DNA: TGTGCCAGCTCACCCCGAGATACTCCACTTGTGGAGCAGTACTTC.

The table lists this clonotype with a few counts. The V call is TRBV7-9, the J call TRBJ2-3; perhaps TRBD2 as D (6 bases). V lost 5 bases to trimming and J lost 4 bases, with 19 bases between them. Germline V gene data show CDR1 as SEHNR and CDR2 as FQNEAQ (reference sequence). CDR3 size: 16 residues. The DNA of the CDR3 is TGTGCCAGCAGCCGCCAGGGAGGTTTATTAGCAGATACGCAGTATTTT. Translated, it gives CASSRQGGLLADTQYF.

The V gene is TRBV15, the J gene TRBJ1-5; D is uncertain. The CDR3 runs 15 residues. CDR1 and CDR2 from the germline V gene are LNHNV and YYDKDF (reference sequence). V gave up 2 bases and J gave up 0 bases, with 8 bases separating them. CDR3 protein: CATSRRQYSNQPQHF. The CDR3, as DNA: TGTGCCACCAGCAGACGACAATATAGCAATCAGCCCCAGCATTTT. Variable domain in full (rest from reference TRBV15 and TRBJ1-5): DAMVIQNPRYQVTQFGKPVTLSCSQTLNHNVMYWYQQKSSQAPKLLFHYYDKDFNNEADTPDNFQSRRPNTSFCFLDIRSPGLGDTAMYLCATSRRQYSNQPQHFGDGTRLSIL.

The table lists this clonotype with many counts. V usage is TRBV6-2 or TRBV6-3 and J usage is TRBJ2-7; TRBD2 is a possible D gene (5 bases). Germline V lookup: CDR1 MNHEY, CDR2 SVGEGT. Trimming took off 2 bases at V and 3 bases at J, with 14 bases between the two ends. The CDR3 runs 15 residues. The CDR3 DNA is TGTGCCAGCAGTTACGGGTTGAGGGCGGTCTACGAGCAGTACTTC. Protein sequence: CASSYGLRAVYEQYF.

This clonotype occurred many times. This sequence joins TRBV29-1 and TRBJ2-7; 8 bases fit TRBD1. CDR3 length equals 14 residues. Trimming cost V 6 bases and J 5 bases; bases outside gene matches: 12. Germline CDR1 reads SQVTM; CDR2 reads ANQGSEA. The CDR3 protein is CSVRLDRASNEQYF. In DNA, the CDR3 is TGCAGCGTCCGACTGGACAGGGCGAGTAACGAGCAGTACTTC.

In its sample, this clonotype was seen many times. V is TRBV5-6 and J is TRBJ1-5, with TRBD1 as a possible D gene (5 bases). V was trimmed by 7 bases and J by 2 bases, leaving 7 bases between them. The CDR3 extends over 12 amino acids. CDR1 SGHDT and CDR2 YYEEEE come from the germline V gene. CDR3 region: CASQQGNQPQHF. DNA of the CDR3: TGTGCCAGCCAACAGGGCAATCAGCCCCAGCATTTT.

This clonotype was seen repeatedly, ten times or more. The chain combines TRBV18 with TRBJ2-3; TRBD2 matches at 9 bases. The germline V gene encodes CDR1 KGHSH and CDR2 LQKENI. The V gene end was trimmed by 5 bases and the J gene end by 2 bases; junction bases not matched to a gene: 5. This CDR3 region has 15 residues. The CDR3 reads CASSGLAGSTDTQYF. The CDR3 nucleotides read TGTGCCAGCTCAGGGCTAGCGGGATCCACAGATACGCAGTATTTT. The whole variable domain, filled in from reference TRBV18 and TRBJ2-3, reads NAGVMQNPRHLVRRRGQEARLRCSPMKGHSHVYWYRQLPEEGLKFMVYLQKENIIDESGMPKERFSAEFPKEGPSILRIQQVVRGDSAAYFCASSGLAGSTDTQYFGPGTRLTVL.

This clonotype was detected only a few times. This chain joins TRBV7-6 and TRBJ2-2, with D perhaps TRBD2 (6 bases). Trimming left V 4 bases short and J 7 bases short, with 16 bases between. The CDR3 sequence is 15 residues long. Germline V lookup: CDR1 SGHVS, CDR2 FNYEAQ. The CDR3 region is CASSSTKGLLGELFF. The DNA of the CDR3 is TGTGCCAGCAGCTCTACTAAAGGACTACTCGGGGAGCTGTTTTTT.

This clonotype was observed a handful of times. The V and J genes are TRBV6-1 and TRBJ1-5, with a weak D call TRBD1 (6 bases). V was clipped by 11 bases and J by 4 bases, with 15 bases between them. The CDR3 runs 13 residues. Germline CDR1 MNHNS, CDR2 SASEGT. Written as DNA, the CDR3 is TGTGCCCCCCCGCGGGACACAAATCAGCCCCAGCATTTT. Translation gives CAPPRDTNQPQHF.

This clonotype was seen at least ten times. The chain carries TRBV20-1 and TRBJ2-1; D possibly corresponds to TRBD2 (5 bases). With 6 bases removed from V and 3 bases from J, the gap between germline ends came to 15 bases. CDR3 length equals 14 residues. CDR1 DFQATT and CDR2 SNEGSKA come from the germline V gene (reference sequence). The CDR3 reads CSARTVGRYNEQFF. DNA for the CDR3: TGCAGTGCAAGGACTGTAGGCCGCTACAATGAGCAGTTCTTC.

This clonotype was seen a handful of times. V gene TRBV11-3 combines with J gene TRBJ2-3, with D perhaps matching TRBD2 (6 bases). Germline V gene lookup returns CDR1 SGHNT and CDR2 YENEEA. This CDR3 is built from 12 residues. The V gene lost 9 bases and the J gene lost 3 bases, with 10 bases spanning the gap. CDR3 nucleotide sequence: TGTGCCAGTGCGGCGGGGACAGATACGCAGTATTTT. Translation gives CASAAGTDTQYF.

This clonotype was recorded at least ten times. The chain is built from TRBV7-8 and TRBJ1-2; possibly TRBD1 for D (5 bases). The germline V and J ends were trimmed by 1 base and 0 bases, with 15 bases remaining between them. This CDR3 spans 17 amino acids. CDR1 and CDR2 from the germline V gene are SGHVS and FQNEAQ. The CDR3 sequence: CASSLGAGTAANYGYTF. CDR3 DNA sequence: TGTGCCAGCAGCTTAGGTGCCGGGACGGCAGCTAACTATGGCTACACCTTC.

This clonotype was seen ten or more times. This chain's CDR3 is CASSQDSLAAQETQYF. The CDR3 coding sequence is TGTGCCAGCAGCCAAGATAGCCTAGCGGCCCAAGAGACCCAGTACTTC. This chain connects TRBV3-1 to TRBJ2-5; 7 bases align to TRBD2. From germline, CDR1 is LGHDT and CDR2 YNNKEL (reference sequence). The V gene end was trimmed by 0 bases and the J gene end by 1 base; junction bases not matched to a gene: 5. The CDR3 is made up of 16 amino acids.